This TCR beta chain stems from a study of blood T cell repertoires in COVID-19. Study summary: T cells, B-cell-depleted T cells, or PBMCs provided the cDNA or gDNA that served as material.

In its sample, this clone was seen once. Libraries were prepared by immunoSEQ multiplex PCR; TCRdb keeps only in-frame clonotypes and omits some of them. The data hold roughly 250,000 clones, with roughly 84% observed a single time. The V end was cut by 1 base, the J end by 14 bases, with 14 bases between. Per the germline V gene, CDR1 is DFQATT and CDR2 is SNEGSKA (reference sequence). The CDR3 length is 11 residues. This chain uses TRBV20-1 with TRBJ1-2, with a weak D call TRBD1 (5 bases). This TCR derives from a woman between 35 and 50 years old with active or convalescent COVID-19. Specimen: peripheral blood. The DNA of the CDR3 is TGCAGTGCTAGAGGATTGGGGGGTGAAACCTTC. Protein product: CSARGLGGETF.